A selection of T cell receptor beta chains follows, all from one sample in a study of radiation and T cells in renal cell carcinoma. Data came from immunoSEQ multiplex PCR; TCRdb stores just in-frame clones and leaves some out. The data hold some 76,000 clones, with roughly 80% observed a single time. The specimen comprised blood, sampled from a patient whose treatment included radiotherapy and nephrectomy. These receptors came from a man between 60 and 75 years old with renal cell carcinoma. Both conserved end residues are part of each CDR3. A D gene is named only where the DNA matches it firmly. Clone sizes are given selectively: once, few, many, or a class where the clone is expanded.

cdr3_aa	cdr3_nt	j_call	clone_size	v_call	d_call
CASSLGRASYNEQFF	TGTGCCAGCAGCTTGGGCAGGGCCTCCTACAATGAGCAGTTCTTC	TRBJ2-1	NA	TRBV5-8	NA
CASSVTSGSLNEQFF	TGTGCCAGCAGCGTCACTAGCGGGAGCCTTAATGAGCAGTTCTTC	TRBJ2-1	NA	TRBV7-3	TRBD2
CASSSDRGIYGYTF	TGTGCCAGCAGCTCGGACAGGGGGATTTATGGCTACACCTTC	TRBJ1-2	NA	TRBV2	TRBD1
CASSPGLAGEETQYF	TGCGCCAGCAGCCCAGGACTAGCGGGAGAAGAGACCCAGTACTTC	TRBJ2-5	NA	TRBV5-1	TRBD2
CASSSRTGLPSEKLFF	TGTGCCAGCAGCTCCCGGACAGGGCTCCCTTCTGAAAAACTGTTTTTT	TRBJ1-4	NA	TRBV12-1	NA
CASSPSDRVSEQYF	TGTGCCAGCAGCCCTAGCGACCGAGTAAGCGAGCAGTACTTC	TRBJ2-7	once	TRBV5-4	NA
CASSPRPGGTGELFF	TGTGCCAGCAGCCCTCGGCCAGGCGGGACCGGGGAGCTGTTTTTT	TRBJ2-2	NA	TRBV11-3	NA
CASTLSGAPSNEQFF	TGTGCCAGTACCCTAAGCGGGGCCCCCTCCAATGAGCAGTTCTTC	TRBJ2-1	once	TRBV19	TRBD2
CASSLNFRLAGSYEQYF	TGTGCCAGCAGCTTAAATTTTAGGCTAGCGGGGTCCTACGAGCAGTACTTC	TRBJ2-7	NA	TRBV7-9	TRBD2
CATKGTGRGNTIYF	TGTGCCACCAAAGGAACAGGGAGAGGAAACACCATATATTTT	TRBJ1-3	NA	TRBV6-5	NA
CASRTGSGYYGYTF	TGTGCCAGCAGGACAGGGTCTGGGTACTATGGCTACACCTTC	TRBJ1-2	NA	TRBV5-4	TRBD1
CASSWEAKVGELFF	TGCGCCAGCAGCTGGGAAGCAAAGGTCGGGGAGCTGTTTTTT	TRBJ2-2	NA	TRBV5-1	NA
CASSLGQGRAFF	TGTGCCAGCAGCTTGGGACAGGGACGAGCTTTCTTT	TRBJ1-1	NA	TRBV7-2	TRBD1
CASRRGLGNEQYF	TGTGCCAGCAGGAGAGGACTGGGAAACGAGCAGTACTTC	TRBJ2-7	NA	TRBV6-1	NA
CASSDHAGGTGELFF	TGCGCCAGCAGTGATCACGCAGGGGGGACCGGGGAGCTGTTTTTT	TRBJ2-2	NA	TRBV10-2	NA
CASSLVGGVNNEQFF	TGCGCCAGCAGCTTGGTAGGGGGGGTCAACAATGAGCAGTTCTTC	TRBJ2-1	once	TRBV5-1	NA
CASNLDREGGEAFF	TGTGCCAGCAACCTAGACAGGGAAGGGGGTGAAGCTTTCTTT	TRBJ1-1	NA	TRBV6-5	TRBD1
CASSLGTGLKETQYF	TGTGCCAGCAGTTTGGGGACAGGCCTAAAAGAGACCCAGTACTTC	TRBJ2-5	NA	TRBV27	TRBD1
CASSQAGGDQPQHF	TGCGCCAGCAGCCAAGCGGGGGGGGATCAGCCCCAGCATTTT	TRBJ1-5	NA	TRBV4-3	NA
CASSPFIIRALSTDTQYF	TGTGCCAGCAGCCCATTTATAATACGGGCTCTAAGCACAGATACGCAGTATTTT	TRBJ2-3	NA	TRBV5-6	NA
CASSPKDRGTYEQYF	TGTGCCAGCAGTCCCAAGGACAGGGGGACCTACGAGCAGTACTTC	TRBJ2-7	NA	TRBV6-6	TRBD1
CASSSTLDTQYF	TGCGCCAGCAGCAGCACCCTGGATACGCAGTATTTT	TRBJ2-3	NA	TRBV10-1	NA
CASRPRRQGEPNTEAFF	TGTGCCAGCAGACCCCGGCGACAGGGGGAACCGAACACTGAAGCTTTCTTT	TRBJ1-1	NA	TRBV21-1	NA
CASSDASAGSTQYF	TGTGCCAGCAGCGATGCCTCCGCCGGGTCGACCCAGTACTTC	TRBJ2-5	NA	TRBV7-9	NA
CASSLGAAGGGETQYF	TGTGCCAGCAGCTTAGGAGCAGCGGGGGGAGGGGAGACCCAGTACTTC	TRBJ2-5	NA	TRBV7-6	TRBD2
CASLGGTDTGELFF	TGTGCCAGCTTGGGGGGGACAGACACCGGGGAGCTGTTTTTT	TRBJ2-2	NA	TRBV28	NA
CASSLRAGETYEQYF	TGTGCCAGCAGCTTAAGGGCAGGGGAAACCTACGAGCAGTACTTC	TRBJ2-7	NA	TRBV7-3	NA
CASMGEFEQETQYF	TGTGCCAGCATGGGCGAATTCGAACAAGAGACCCAGTACTTC	TRBJ2-5	once	TRBV2	NA
CASSLTLAGAYEQYF	TGTGCCAGCAGTTTAACCCTAGCGGGAGCCTACGAGCAGTACTTC	TRBJ2-7	NA	TRBV27	TRBD2
CASGTDRGQTQYF	TGTGCCAGCGGGACGGACAGGGGACAGACCCAGTACTTC	TRBJ2-5	NA	TRBV2	TRBD1
CAWDGGSGTEAFF	TGTGCCTGGGACGGGGGGTCGGGCACTGAAGCTTTCTTT	TRBJ1-1	NA	TRBV30	NA
CAWSVGSRTGAYEQYF	TGTGCCTGGAGTGTAGGTTCACGGACAGGGGCCTACGAGCAGTACTTC	TRBJ2-7	NA	TRBV30	TRBD1
CASKAGSLGDTQYF	TGCGCCAGCAAGGCGGGATCGCTCGGGGATACGCAGTATTTT	TRBJ2-3	NA	TRBV5-1	NA